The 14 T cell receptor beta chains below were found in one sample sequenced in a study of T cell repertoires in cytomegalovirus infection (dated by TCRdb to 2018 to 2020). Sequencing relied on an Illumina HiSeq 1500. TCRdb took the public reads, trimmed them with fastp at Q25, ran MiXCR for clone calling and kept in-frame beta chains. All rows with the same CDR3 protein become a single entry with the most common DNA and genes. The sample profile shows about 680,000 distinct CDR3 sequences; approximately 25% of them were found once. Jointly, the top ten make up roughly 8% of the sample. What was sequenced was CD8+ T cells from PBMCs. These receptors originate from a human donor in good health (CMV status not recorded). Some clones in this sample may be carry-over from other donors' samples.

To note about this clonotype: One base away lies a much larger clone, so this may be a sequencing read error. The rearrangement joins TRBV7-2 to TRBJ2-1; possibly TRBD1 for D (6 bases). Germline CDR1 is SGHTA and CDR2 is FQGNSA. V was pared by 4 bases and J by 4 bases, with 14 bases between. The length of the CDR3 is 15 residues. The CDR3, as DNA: TGTGCCAGCAGCTCGAGGGGGATAGGGTACAATGAGCAGTTCTTC. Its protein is CASSSRGIGYNEQFF.

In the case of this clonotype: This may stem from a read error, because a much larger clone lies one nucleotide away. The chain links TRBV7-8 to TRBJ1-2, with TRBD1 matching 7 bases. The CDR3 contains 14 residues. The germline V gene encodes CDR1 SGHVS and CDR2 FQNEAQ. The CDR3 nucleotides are TGTGCCAGCAGCCCCCGACAGGGCGCCTATGGCTGCACCTTC. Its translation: CASSPRQGAYGCTF.

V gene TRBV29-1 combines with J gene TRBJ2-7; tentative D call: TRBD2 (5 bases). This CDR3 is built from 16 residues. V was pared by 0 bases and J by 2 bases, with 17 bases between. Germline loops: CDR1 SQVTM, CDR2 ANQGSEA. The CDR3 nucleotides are TGCAGCGTTGAAGATTTGGACGGGAAAGGTCCCTACGAGCAGTACTTC. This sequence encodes CSVEDLDGKGPYEQYF.

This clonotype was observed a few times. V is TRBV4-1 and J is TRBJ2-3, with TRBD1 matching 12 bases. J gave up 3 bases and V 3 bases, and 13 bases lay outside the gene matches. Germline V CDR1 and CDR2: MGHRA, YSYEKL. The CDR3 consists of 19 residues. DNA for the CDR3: TGCGCCAGCAGCCATTCCGGGACAGGGGGCTCTTATGGAACAGATACGCAGTATTTT. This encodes CASSHSGTGGSYGTDTQYF.

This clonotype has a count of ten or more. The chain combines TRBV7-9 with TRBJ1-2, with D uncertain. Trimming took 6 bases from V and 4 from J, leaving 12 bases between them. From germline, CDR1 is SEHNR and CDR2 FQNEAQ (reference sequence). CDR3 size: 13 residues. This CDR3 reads CASSPDARYGYTF. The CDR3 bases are TGTGCCAGCAGTCCAGACGCGCGCTATGGCTACACCTTC.

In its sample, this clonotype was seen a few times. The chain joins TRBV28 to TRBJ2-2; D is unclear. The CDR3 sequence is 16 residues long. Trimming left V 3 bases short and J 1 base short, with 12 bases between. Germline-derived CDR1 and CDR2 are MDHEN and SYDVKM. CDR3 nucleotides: TGTGCCAGCAGTTTCCCGTTACCCGGGAACACCGGGGAGCTGTTTTTT. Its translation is CASSFPLPGNTGELFF.

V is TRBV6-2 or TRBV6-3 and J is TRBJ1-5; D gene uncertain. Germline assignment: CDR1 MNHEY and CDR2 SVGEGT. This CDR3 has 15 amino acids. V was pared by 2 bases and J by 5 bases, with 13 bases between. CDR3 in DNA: TGTGCCAGCAGTTACAACCCGGGAATGGATCAGCCCCAGCATTTT. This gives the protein CASSYNPGMDQPQHF.

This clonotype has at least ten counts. DNA of the CDR3: TGTGCCAGCAGTTACCGGGGGTCATACAATGAGCAGTTCTTC. It encodes CASSYRGSYNEQFF. The chain carries TRBV6-5 and TRBJ2-1; possibly TRBD2 for D (6 bases). V gave up 2 bases and J gave up 4 bases, with 9 bases separating them. CDR1 is MNHEY and CDR2 is SVGAGI in the germline V gene. This CDR3 is 14 amino acids long.

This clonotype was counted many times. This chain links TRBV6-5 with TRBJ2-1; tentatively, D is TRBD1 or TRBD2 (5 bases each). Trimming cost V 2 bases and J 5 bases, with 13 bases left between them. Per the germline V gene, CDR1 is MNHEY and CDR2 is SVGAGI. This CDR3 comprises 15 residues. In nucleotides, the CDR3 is TGTGCCAGCAGTTACGGATGGGACGGAGACAATGAGCAGTTCTTC. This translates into CASSYGWDGDNEQFF.

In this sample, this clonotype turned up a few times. The CDR3 loop reads CASSIGGGGEQFF. DNA for the CDR3: TGTGCCAGTAGTATTGGAGGGGGTGGTGAGCAGTTCTTC. The V call is TRBV19, the J call TRBJ2-1; D may be TRBD1 or TRBD2 (6 bases each). The CDR3 length is 13 residues. Looked up from germline, CDR1 is LNHDA and CDR2 is SQIVND (reference sequence). Between the trimmed V and J ends, which lost 3 bases and 9 bases, there was a span of 12 bases.

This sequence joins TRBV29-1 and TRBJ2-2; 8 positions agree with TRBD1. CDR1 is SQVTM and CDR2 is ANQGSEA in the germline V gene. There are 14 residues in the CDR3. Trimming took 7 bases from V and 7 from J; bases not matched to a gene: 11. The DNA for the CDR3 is TGCAGCGCAGAGACAGGGGCGATCATCGGGGAGCTGTTTTTT. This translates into CSAETGAIIGELFF.

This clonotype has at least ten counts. This CDR3 reads CASSYNSFINNEQFF. The DNA for the CDR3 is TGTGCCAGCAGTTACAATAGCTTTATTAACAATGAGCAGTTCTTC. The gene calls are TRBV6-5 and TRBJ2-1; D unresolved. This CDR3 spans 15 amino acids. Germline values: CDR1 MNHEY, CDR2 SVGAGI. V was trimmed by 2 bases and J by 5 bases, leaving 13 bases between them.

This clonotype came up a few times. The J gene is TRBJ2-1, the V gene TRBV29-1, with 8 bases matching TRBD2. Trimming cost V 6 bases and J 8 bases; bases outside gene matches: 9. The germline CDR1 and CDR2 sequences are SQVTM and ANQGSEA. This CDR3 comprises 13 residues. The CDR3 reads CSVSGGVLDEQFF. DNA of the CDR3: TGCAGCGTGTCGGGGGGGGTACTTGATGAGCAGTTCTTC.

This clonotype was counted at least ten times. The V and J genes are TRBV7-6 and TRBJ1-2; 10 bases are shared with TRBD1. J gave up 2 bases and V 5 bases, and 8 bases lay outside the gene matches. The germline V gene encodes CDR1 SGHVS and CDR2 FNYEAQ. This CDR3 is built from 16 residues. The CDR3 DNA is TGTGCCAGCAGCGATGACCGGGACAGGGGAAACTATGGCTACACCTTC. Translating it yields CASSDDRDRGNYGYTF.